This T cell receptor beta chain was obtained from a study of low-dose radiotherapy and immunotherapy resistance in tumors. First-strand cDNA used TRAV- and TRBV-specific primers, covering alpha and beta chains. For amplifying TCRs, the PCR ran for about 22 cycles with Phusion, which was used together with a constant-region primer and the adapter on the V primers. MiXCR was run by TCRdb on the reads, yielding one entry per CDR3 protein. The data contain around 8,200 distinct CDR3 sequences, around 60% of them singletons. The CDR3 is made up of 16 amino acids. Germline CDR1 MDHEN, CDR2 SYDVKM. V gave up 3 bases and J gave up 8 bases, with 20 bases separating them.

The receptor's source is a human donor with advanced metastatic prostate, ovarian, gallbladder or colorectal cancer (not recorded which). This table probably holds off-target reads from a library built for another chain. This chain connects TRBV28 to TRBJ1-5, with TRBD1 as a possible D gene (6 bases). The CDR3 region has the DNA TGTGCCAGCAGTTTGTCGGGGGGGCGATGGAGAAAGCCCCAGCATTTT. Translated: CASSLSGGRWRKPQHF. Full variable domain (rest looked up from reference TRBV28 and TRBJ1-5): DVKVTQSSRYLVKRTGEKVFLECVQDMDHENMFWYRQDPGLGLRLIYFSYDVKMKEKGDIPEGYSVSREKKERFSLILESASTNQTSMYLCASSLSGGRWRKPQHFGDGTRLSIL.